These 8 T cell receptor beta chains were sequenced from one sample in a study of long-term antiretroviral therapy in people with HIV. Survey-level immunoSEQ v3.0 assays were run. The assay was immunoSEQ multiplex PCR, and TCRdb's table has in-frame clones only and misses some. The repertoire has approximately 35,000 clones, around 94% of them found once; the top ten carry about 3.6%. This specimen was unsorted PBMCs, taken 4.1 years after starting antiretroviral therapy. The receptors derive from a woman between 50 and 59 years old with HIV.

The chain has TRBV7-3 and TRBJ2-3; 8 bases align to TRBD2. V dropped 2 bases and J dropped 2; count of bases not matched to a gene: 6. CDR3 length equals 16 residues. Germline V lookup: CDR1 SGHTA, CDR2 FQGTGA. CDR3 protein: CASSLQASGLTDTQYF. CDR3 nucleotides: TGTGCCAGCAGCTTACAGGCTAGCGGGCTCACAGATACGCAGTATTTT.

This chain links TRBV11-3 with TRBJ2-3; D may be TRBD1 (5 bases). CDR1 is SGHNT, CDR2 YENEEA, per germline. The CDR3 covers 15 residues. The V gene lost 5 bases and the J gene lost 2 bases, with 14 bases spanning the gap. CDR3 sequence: CASSRTPLDTDTQYF. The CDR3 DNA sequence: TGTGCCAGCAGCCGGACACCGTTGGACACAGATACGCAGTATTTT.

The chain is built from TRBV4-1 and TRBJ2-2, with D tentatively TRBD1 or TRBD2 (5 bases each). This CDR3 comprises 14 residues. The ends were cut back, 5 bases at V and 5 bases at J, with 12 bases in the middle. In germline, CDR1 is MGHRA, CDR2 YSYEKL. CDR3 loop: CASSWDPRTGELFF. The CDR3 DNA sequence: TGCGCCAGCAGCTGGGACCCTCGTACCGGGGAGCTGTTTTTT.

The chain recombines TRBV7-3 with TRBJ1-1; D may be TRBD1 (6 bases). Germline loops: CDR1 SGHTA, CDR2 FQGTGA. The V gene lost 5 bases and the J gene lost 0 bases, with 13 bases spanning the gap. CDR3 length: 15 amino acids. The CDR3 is CASSPTQGLNTEAFF. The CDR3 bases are TGTGCCAGCAGCCCTACCCAGGGGCTGAACACTGAAGCTTTCTTT.

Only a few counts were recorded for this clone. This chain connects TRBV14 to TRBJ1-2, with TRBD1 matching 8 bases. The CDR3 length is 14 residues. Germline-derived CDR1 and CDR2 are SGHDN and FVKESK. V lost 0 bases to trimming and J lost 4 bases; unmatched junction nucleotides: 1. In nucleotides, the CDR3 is TGTGCCAGCAGCCAAGACAGGGGGCTCTATGGCTACACCTTC. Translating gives CASSQDRGLYGYTF.

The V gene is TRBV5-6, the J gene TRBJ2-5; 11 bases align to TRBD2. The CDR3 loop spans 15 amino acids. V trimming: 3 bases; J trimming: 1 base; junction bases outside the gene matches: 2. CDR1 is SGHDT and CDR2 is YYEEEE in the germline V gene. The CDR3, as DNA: TGTGCCAGCAGCTCAACTAGCGGGAGCCAAGAGACCCAGTACTTC. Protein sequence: CASSSTSGSQETQYF.

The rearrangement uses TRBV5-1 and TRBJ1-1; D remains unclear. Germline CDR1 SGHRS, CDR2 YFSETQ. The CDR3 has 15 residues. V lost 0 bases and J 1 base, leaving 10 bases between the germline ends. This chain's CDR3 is CASSLDTNPNTEAFF. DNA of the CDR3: TGCGCCAGCAGCTTGGATACAAACCCGAACACTGAAGCTTTCTTT.

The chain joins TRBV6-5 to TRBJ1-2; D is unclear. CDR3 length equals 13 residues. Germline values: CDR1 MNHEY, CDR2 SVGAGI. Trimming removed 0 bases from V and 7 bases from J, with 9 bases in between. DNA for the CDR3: TGTGCCAGCAGTTACTCGAACCATGGTGGCTACACCTTC. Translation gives CASSYSNHGGYTF.